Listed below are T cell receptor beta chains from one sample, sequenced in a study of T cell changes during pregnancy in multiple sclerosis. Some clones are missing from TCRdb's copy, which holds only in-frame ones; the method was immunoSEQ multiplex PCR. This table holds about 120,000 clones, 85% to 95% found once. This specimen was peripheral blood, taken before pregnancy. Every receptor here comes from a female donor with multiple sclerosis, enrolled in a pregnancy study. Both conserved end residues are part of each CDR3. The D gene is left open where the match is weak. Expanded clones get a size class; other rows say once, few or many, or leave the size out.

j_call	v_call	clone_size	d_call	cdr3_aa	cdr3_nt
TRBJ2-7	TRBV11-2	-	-	CASSPAGGGSSYEQYF	TGTGCCAGCAGCCCCGCTGGGGGCGGTAGCTCCTACGAGCAGTACTTC
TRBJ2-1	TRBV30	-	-	CAWNSGVSYNEQFF	TGTGCCTGGAATTCGGGGGTCTCCTACAATGAGCAGTTCTTC
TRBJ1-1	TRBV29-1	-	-	CSVGRGSENTEAFF	TGCAGCGTTGGAAGGGGGTCGGAGAACACTGAAGCTTTCTTT
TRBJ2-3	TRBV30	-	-	CGGGRGRDTQYF	TGTGGGGGGGGCAGGGGAAGAGATACGCAGTATTTT
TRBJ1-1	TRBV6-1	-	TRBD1	CASSEDQGGTANTEAFF	TGTGCCAGCAGTGAAGACCAAGGTGGGACAGCGAACACTGAAGCTTTCTTT
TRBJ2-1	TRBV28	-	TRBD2	CASSLVGLASQDSLGSRYEQFF	TGTGCCAGCAGTTTGGTAGGACTAGCTTCCCAGGATAGCTTAGGGTCTAGGTATGAGCAGTTCTTC
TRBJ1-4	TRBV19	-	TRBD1	CASSMMTGVNEKLFF	TGTGCCAGTAGTATGATGACAGGGGTTAATGAAAAACTGTTTTTT
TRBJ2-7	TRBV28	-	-	CASLPGGGPNYEQYF	TGTGCCAGCCTTCCCGGGGGAGGACCGAACTACGAGCAGTACTTC
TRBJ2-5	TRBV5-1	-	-	CASTPGLLSETQYF	TGCGCCAGCACACCGGGACTTCTTTCCGAGACCCAGTACTTC
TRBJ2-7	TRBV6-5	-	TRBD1	CASSTGQGVREQYF	TGTGCCAGCAGTACGGGACAGGGGGTACGCGAGCAGTACTTC
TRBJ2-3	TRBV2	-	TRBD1	CASTPGQGNTQYF	TGTGCCAGCACGCCAGGACAGGGGAATACGCAGTATTTT
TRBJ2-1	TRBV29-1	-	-	CSVVGRYGNEQFF	TGCAGCGTTGTCGGCAGGTATGGGAATGAGCAGTTCTTC
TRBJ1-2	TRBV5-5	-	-	CASSPPTDYGYTF	TGTGCCAGCAGCCCACCGACAGACTATGGCTACACCTTC
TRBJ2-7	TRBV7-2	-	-	CASRADRPYEQYF	TGTGCCAGCCGAGCTGACAGGCCGTACGAGCAGTACTTC
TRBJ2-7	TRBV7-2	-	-	CASSSWAVSYEQYF	TGTGCCAGCAGCTCCTGGGCAGTTTCCTACGAGCAGTACTTC
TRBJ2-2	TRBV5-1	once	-	CASSPGTGNTGELFF	TGCGCCAGCAGTCCCGGGACTGGGAACACCGGGGAGCTGTTTTTT
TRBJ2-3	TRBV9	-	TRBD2	CASSESGGAPDTQYF	TGTGCCAGCAGCGAGAGCGGGGGGGCCCCAGATACGCAGTATTTT
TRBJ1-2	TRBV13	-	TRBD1	CASSPPGGYGYTF	TGTGCCAGCAGCCCCCCAGGGGGCTATGGCTACACCTTC
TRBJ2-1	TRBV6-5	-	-	CASRLARSYNEQFF	TGTGCCAGCAGGTTGGCGAGGTCCTACAATGAGCAGTTCTTC
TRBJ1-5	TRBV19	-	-	CASGDGFDQPQHF	TGTGCCAGTGGTGACGGGTTCGATCAGCCCCAGCATTTT
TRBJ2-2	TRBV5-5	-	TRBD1	CASSPGTARDTGELFF	TGTGCCAGCAGCCCGGGGACAGCCCGGGACACCGGGGAGCTGTTTTTT
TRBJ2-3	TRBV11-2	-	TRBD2	CASSFIRGRGDTQYF	TGTGCCAGCAGCTTTATACGCGGGAGAGGGGATACGCAGTATTTT
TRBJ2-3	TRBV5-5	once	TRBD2	CASSPPRGGTDTQYF	TGTGCCAGCAGCCCTCCTCGGGGGGGCACAGATACGCAGTATTTT
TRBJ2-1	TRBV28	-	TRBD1	CASSFRTGGRNEQFF	TGTGCCAGCAGTTTCCGGACAGGGGGCCGCAATGAGCAGTTCTTC
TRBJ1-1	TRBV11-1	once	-	CASSLGANTEAFF	TGTGCCAGCAGCTTAGGGGCGAACACTGAAGCTTTCTTT
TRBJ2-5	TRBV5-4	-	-	CASSPPNRVAKETQYF	TGTGCCAGCAGCCCCCCGAACAGGGTAGCGAAAGAGACCCAGTACTTC
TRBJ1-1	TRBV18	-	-	CASSPGGAHTEAFF	TGTGCCAGCTCACCTGGGGGGGCGCACACTGAAGCTTTCTTT
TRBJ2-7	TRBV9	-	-	CASSPRTESVPQYEQYF	TGTGCCAGCAGCCCCCGGACAGAATCTGTACCACAATACGAGCAGTACTTC
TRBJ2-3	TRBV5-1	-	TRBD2	CASSLSGGHTDTQYF	TGCGCCAGCAGCCTCAGCGGGGGGCACACAGATACGCAGTATTTT
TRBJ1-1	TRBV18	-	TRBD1	CASSQDRDEAFF	TGTGCCAGCTCCCAGGACAGGGACGAAGCTTTCTTT
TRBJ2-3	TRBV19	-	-	CASSILLSTDTQYF	TGTGCCAGTAGTATACTTCTTAGCACAGATACGCAGTATTTT
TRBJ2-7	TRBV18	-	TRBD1	CASSPPGTAYEQYF	TGTGCCAGCTCACCTCCCGGGACAGCCTACGAGCAGTACTTC
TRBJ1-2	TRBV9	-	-	CASSVGAGYGYTF	TGTGCCAGCAGCGTAGGGGCGGGCTATGGCTACACCTTC